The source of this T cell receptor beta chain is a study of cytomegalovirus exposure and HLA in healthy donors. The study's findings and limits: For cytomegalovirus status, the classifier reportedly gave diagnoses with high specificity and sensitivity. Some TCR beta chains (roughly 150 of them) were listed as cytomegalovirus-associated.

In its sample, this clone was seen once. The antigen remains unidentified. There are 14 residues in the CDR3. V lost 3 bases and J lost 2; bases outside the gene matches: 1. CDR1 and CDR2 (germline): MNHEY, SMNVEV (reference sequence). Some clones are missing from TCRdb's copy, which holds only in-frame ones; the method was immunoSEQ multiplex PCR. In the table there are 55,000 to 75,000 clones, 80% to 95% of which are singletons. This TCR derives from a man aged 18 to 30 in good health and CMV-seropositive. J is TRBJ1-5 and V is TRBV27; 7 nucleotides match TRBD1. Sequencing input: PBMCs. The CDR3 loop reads CASSFGQGNQPQHF. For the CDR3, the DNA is TGTGCCAGCAGTTTCGGACAGGGCAATCAGCCCCAGCATTTT.